These 27 T cell receptor beta chains originate from one sample sequenced in a study of Graves' ophthalmopathy and Graves' hyperthyroidism. For repertoire sequencing, the TCR beta CDR3 regions were amplified from RNA transcripts. RT-PCR with HTBI primers came first, then second-round multiplex PCR. MiXCR, run by TCRdb on the multiplex PCR reads, gives a single entry per CDR3 protein. The table lists 600,000 to 950,000 distinct CDR3 sequences, around 40% of them singletons. Sequencing used peripheral blood. These TCRs come from an adult man with Graves' ophthalmopathy.

The rearrangement joins TRBV20-1 to TRBJ2-5; 11 nucleotides line up with TRBD2. TRBJ2-7 matches the DNA end more closely, so the J call is doubtful. Germline CDR1 and CDR2: DFQATT and SNEGSKA (reference sequence). The CDR3 contains 15 residues. The CDR3 spells CSACWTSGQPYEQYF. The DNA of the CDR3 is TGCAGTGCTTGCTGGACTAGCGGGCAACCCTACGAGCAGTACTTC.

The V and J genes are TRBV5-4 and TRBJ2-5; the match to TRBD2 covers 7 bases. The J call may not be correct, given that the DNA end is closer to TRBJ2-7. The length of the CDR3 is 14 residues. Per germline, CDR1 SGHNT and CDR2 YYREEE (reference sequence). This CDR3 is CASSAGGRAYEQYF. Written as DNA, the CDR3 is TGTGCCAGCAGCGCCGGGGGGAGAGCCTACGAGCAGTACTTC.

This clonotype was recorded a few times. The V and J genes are TRBV7-9 and TRBJ1-5, with D perhaps matching TRBD1 (5 bases). CDR1 is SEHNR, CDR2 FQNEAQ, per germline (reference sequence). Trimming shortened V by 6 bases and J by 2 bases, and 17 bases separated the two germline ends. This CDR3 region has 16 residues. The CDR3 here is CASSEGVGVGNQPQHF. CDR3 bases: TGTGCCAGCAGTGAAGGCGTGGGGGTAGGCAATCAGCCCCAGCATTTT.

The genes are TRBV13 and TRBJ2-7; weak D call: TRBD1 (6 bases). The germline V gene has CDR1 PRHDT and CDR2 FYEKMQ (reference sequence). The CDR3 totals 13 residues. The V and J ends lost 5 bases and 6 bases respectively, with 14 bases between them. The CDR3 sequence is CASSQSGDSEQYF. CDR3 bases: TGTGCCAGCAGCCAATCAGGGGATTCCGAGCAGTACTTC.

As for this clonotype: This sequence may be a read error, since a much larger clone differs from it by one base. This chain links TRBV29-1 with TRBJ2-1; 11 bases match TRBD1. Germline CDR1 and CDR2: SQVTM and ANQGSEA. This CDR3 has 13 amino acids. Germline trimming cut 4 bases from V and 9 bases from J; bases unmatched to any gene: 5. CDR3 amino acids: CSVGGQGASEQFF. CDR3 in DNA: TGCAGCGTTGGCGGACAGGGGGCGAGTGAGCAGTTCTTC.

Points on this clonotype: A much larger clone lies one base from this, so it may be a read error. The chain combines TRBV10-3 with TRBJ1-4, with 9 nucleotides matching TRBD1. V shed 11 bases, J shed 1 base, and the junction held 8 bases outside the gene matches. CDR3 size: 15 residues. The germline V gene has CDR1 ENHRY and CDR2 SYGVKD. In DNA, the CDR3 is TGTGCCGGCAGGCTGGGACAGGGAACTAATGAAAAACTGTTTTTT. Amino acid sequence: CAGRLGQGTNEKLFF.

This clonotype showed up many times. This rearrangement joins TRBV7-2 to TRBJ1-6, with a tentative D call TRBD1 (6 bases). Trimming took off 5 bases at V and 9 bases at J, with 17 bases between the two ends. There are 15 residues in the CDR3. CDR1 SGHTA and CDR2 FQGNSA come from the germline V gene. In nucleotides, the CDR3 is TGTGCCAGCAGCCCCAGGGGTCGAAGTGGTTCACCCCTCCACTTT. It is translated as CASSPRGRSGSPLHF.

Many counts were recorded for this clonotype. V usage is TRBV7-8 and J usage is TRBJ1-2; no reliable D call. The length of the CDR3 is 15 residues. Per the germline V gene, CDR1 is SGHVS and CDR2 is FQNEAQ. The germline V and J ends were trimmed by 3 bases and 3 bases, with 14 bases remaining between them. The CDR3 sequence: CASSFRRRGDYGYTF. The CDR3 nucleotides are TGTGCCAGCAGCTTCAGACGAAGAGGTGACTATGGCTACACCTTC.

The V and J genes are TRBV9 and TRBJ2-7, with D perhaps given as TRBD1 or TRBD2 (5 bases each). Germline lookup yields CDR1 SGDLS and CDR2 YYNGEE. V dropped 7 bases and J dropped 6 bases, with 20 bases sitting between them. This CDR3 spans 14 amino acids. The CDR3 loop reads CASSPSGTLSEQYF. The CDR3 DNA reads as TGTGCCAGCTCACCATCCGGGACGCTATCCGAGCAGTACTTC.

This chain joins TRBV10-3 and TRBJ2-7, with a tentative D call TRBD2 (5 bases). CDR3 length: 12 amino acids. V lost 10 bases and J lost 5, with 15 bases in between. Germline CDR1 reads ENHRY; CDR2 reads SYGVKD. The CDR3 DNA reads TGTGCCAGCAGATCCTTCGGGGACGAGCAGTACTTC. As protein: CASRSFGDEQYF.

V usage is TRBV12-3 or TRBV12-4 and J usage is TRBJ2-7; 8 positions agree with TRBD2. Trimming cost V 6 bases and J 6 bases; bases outside gene matches: 7. The CDR3 has 13 residues. The CDR3 DNA is TGTGCCAGCAGAAGGGGACTAGGAGGCGAGCAGTACTTC. This sequence encodes CASRRGLGGEQYF.

The chain employs TRBV6-5 and TRBJ2-5; 12 bases are shared with TRBD2. The CDR3 extends over 13 amino acids. V was clipped by 10 bases and J by 7 bases; unmatched bases: 7. Germline CDR1 and CDR2: MNHEY and SVGAGI. Here the CDR3 DNA reads TGTGCCACCCGGACTAGCGGGACCCCGACCCAGTACTTC. Translation: CATRTSGTPTQYF.

This clonotype was observed a handful of times. V is TRBV7-9 and J is TRBJ2-5; unclear D gene. This CDR3 comprises 14 residues. Germline values: CDR1 SEHNR, CDR2 FQNEAQ (reference sequence). V lost 4 bases, J lost 5 bases, and 14 bases lay in between. Here the CDR3 reads CASSSSRSRETQYF. CDR3 nucleotide sequence: TGTGCCAGCAGCTCCTCTCGGTCGAGGGAGACCCAGTACTTC. Supplemented by reference TRBV7-9 and TRBJ2-5, the full variable domain reads DTGVSQNPRHKITKRGQNVTFRCDPISEHNRLYWYRQTLGQGPEFLTYFQNEAQLEKSRLLSDRFSAERPKGSFSTLEIQRTEQGDSAMYLCASSSSRSRETQYFGPGTRLLVL.

The CDR3 DNA reads TGTGCCAGCAGCTTAGGGACAGACCCTCAAGAGACCCAGTACTTC. It codes for CASSLGTDPQETQYF. V usage is TRBV7-9 and J usage is TRBJ2-5; D perhaps matches TRBD1 (6 bases). The CDR3 has 15 residues. Per germline, CDR1 SEHNR and CDR2 FQNEAQ (reference sequence). Trimming left V 1 base short and J 2 bases short, with 11 bases between.

This chain uses TRBV10-3 with TRBJ2-5; 13 positions match TRBD2. Germline trimming cut 10 bases from V and 4 bases from J; bases unmatched to any gene: 9. CDR1 is ENHRY, CDR2 SYGVKD, per germline. CDR3 length: 15 residues. Here the CDR3 DNA reads TGTGCCAGCAGAAAACTAGCGGGGGGGGGAGAGACCCAGTACTTC. This encodes CASRKLAGGGETQYF.

This clonotype was seen repeatedly, ten times or more. The rearrangement uses TRBV10-3 and TRBJ1-3, with TRBD1 as a possible D gene (6 bases). Germline CDR1 ENHRY, CDR2 SYGVKD. The CDR3 contains 16 residues. V lost 0 bases and J lost 2, with 11 bases in between. The CDR3 region is CAISESSGATGNTIYF. The CDR3 DNA follows: TGTGCCATCAGTGAGTCGTCGGGGGCAACTGGAAACACCATATATTTT.

The J gene is TRBJ1-6, the V gene TRBV7-9; 9 positions agree with TRBD1. In germline, CDR1 is SEHNR, CDR2 FQNEAQ (reference sequence). V lost 4 bases, J lost 5 bases, and 6 bases stayed unmatched. The CDR3 runs to 16 residues. The chain's CDR3 is CASSSGQGSNNSPLHF. DNA of the CDR3: TGTGCCAGCAGCTCGGGACAGGGTTCGAATAATTCACCCCTCCACTTT. Using reference TRBV7-9 and TRBJ1-6 for the parts outside the CDR3, the full variable domain is DTGVSQNPRHKITKRGQNVTFRCDPISEHNRLYWYRQTLGQGPEFLTYFQNEAQLEKSRLLSDRFSAERPKGSFSTLEIQRTEQGDSAMYLCASSSGQGSNNSPLHFGNGTRLTVT.

As DNA, the CDR3 is TGTGCCAGCAGCTTACAGATTAACACTGAAGCTTTCTTT. This encodes CASSLQINTEAFF. V and J are TRBV7-9 and TRBJ1-1; D remains ambiguous. V was trimmed by 2 bases and J by 2 bases, leaving 6 bases between them. Germline CDR1 reads SEHNR; CDR2 reads FQNEAQ (reference sequence). The CDR3 has 13 amino acids. The whole variable domain, filled in from reference TRBV7-9 and TRBJ1-1, reads DTGVSQNPRHKITKRGQNVTFRCDPISEHNRLYWYRQTLGQGPEFLTYFQNEAQLEKSRLLSDRFSAERPKGSFSTLEIQRTEQGDSAMYLCASSLQINTEAFFGQGTRLTVV.

This clonotype was seen repeatedly, ten times or more. The chain combines TRBV10-3 with TRBJ1-5, with D perhaps matching TRBD1 (5 bases). V was trimmed by 4 bases and J by 0 bases, leaving 10 bases between them. Germline CDR1 is ENHRY and CDR2 is SYGVKD. The CDR3 is made up of 15 amino acids. The CDR3 protein is CAISVGGDSNQPQHF. Written as DNA, the CDR3 is TGTGCCATCAGTGTTGGGGGGGATAGCAATCAGCCCCAGCATTTT.

This clonotype was observed many times. The V gene is TRBV2, the J gene TRBJ1-5, with D maybe TRBD1 (6 bases). CDR1 is SNHLY and CDR2 is FYNNEI in the germline V gene. V was shortened by 6 bases and J by 4 bases, with 19 bases between the two germline ends. CDR3 length: 16 residues. CDR3 sequence (DNA): TGTGCCAGCAGGGCAACGGGGGCAGGAGGGAATCAGCCCCAGCATTTT. Translating it yields CASRATGAGGNQPQHF.

This clonotype showed up just once. This sequence may be a read error, since a much larger clone differs from it by one base. The chain recombines TRBV10-3 with TRBJ2-7; D is possibly TRBD1 or TRBD2 (6 bases each). In germline, CDR1 is ENHRY, CDR2 SYGVKD. CDR3 length equals 13 residues. The CDR3 here is CAVRRGASHEQYF. The CDR3 region has the DNA TGTGCCGTCAGGAGGGGGGCCTCCCACGAGCAGTACTTC.

This clonotype was seen only a few times. This sequence joins TRBV19 and TRBJ1-6; D not resolved. V shed 7 bases and J shed 1 base, with 11 bases lying between them. The germline V gene has CDR1 LNHDA and CDR2 SQIVND (reference sequence). The length of the CDR3 is 15 residues. CDR3 residues: CASTYTGSYNSPLHF. As DNA, the CDR3 is TGTGCCAGTACCTACACTGGTTCCTATAATTCACCCCTCCACTTT.

The chain combines TRBV11-1 with TRBJ1-2; TRBD1 aligns across 7 bases. The CDR3 contains 15 residues. Germline-derived CDR1 and CDR2 are SGHAT and FQDESV (reference sequence). Germline trimming cut 8 bases from V and 2 bases from J; bases unmatched to any gene: 11. Here the CDR3 reads CASRDRTDRNYGYTF. The CDR3 coding sequence is TGTGCCAGCCGTGACCGAACGGACAGGAACTATGGCTACACCTTC.

The chain employs TRBV7-2 and TRBJ1-1; D unclear. The CDR3 runs to 13 residues. The germline V and J ends were trimmed by 4 bases and 5 bases, with 11 bases remaining between them. Germline loops: CDR1 SGHTA, CDR2 FQGNSA. CDR3 protein: CASSSPVATEAFF. CDR3 bases: TGTGCCAGCAGCTCCCCGGTGGCTACTGAAGCTTTCTTT.

This clonotype was detected a few times. The gene calls are TRBV20-1 and TRBJ1-1; 8 nucleotides match TRBD1. J lost 1 base, V lost 5 bases, and 6 bases had no gene match. The CDR3 runs to 14 residues. The germline gives CDR1 DFQATT, CDR2 SNEGSKA (reference sequence). The CDR3 is CSAETGVSNTEAFF. As DNA, the CDR3 is TGCAGTGCTGAGACAGGGGTCTCGAACACTGAAGCTTTCTTT.

There are many counts of this clonotype. The J gene is TRBJ1-5, the V gene TRBV12-3 or TRBV12-4; D is ambiguous. The CDR3 loop spans 13 amino acids. Trimming left V 1 base short and J 0 bases short, with 1 base between. The CDR3 here is CASSLVSNQPQHF. The CDR3 region has the DNA TGTGCCAGCAGTTTAGTTAGCAATCAGCCCCAGCATTTT.

This clonotype was seen many times. The rearrangement uses TRBV7-8 and TRBJ1-4, with no clear D. This CDR3 is 14 amino acids long. Trimming pared 1 base from V and 5 bases from J, leaving 8 bases between. Germline CDR1 and CDR2: SGHVS and FQNEAQ. The CDR3: CASSLDVNNEKLFF. The CDR3 bases are TGTGCCAGCAGCTTAGATGTAAACAATGAAAAACTGTTTTTT. Full variable domain (rest looked up from reference TRBV7-8 and TRBJ1-4): GAGVSQSPRYKVAKRGQDVALRCDPISGHVSLFWYQQALGQGPEFLTYFQNEAQLDKSGLPSDRFFAERPEGSVSTLKIQRTQQEDSAVYLCASSLDVNNEKLFFGSGTQLSVL.